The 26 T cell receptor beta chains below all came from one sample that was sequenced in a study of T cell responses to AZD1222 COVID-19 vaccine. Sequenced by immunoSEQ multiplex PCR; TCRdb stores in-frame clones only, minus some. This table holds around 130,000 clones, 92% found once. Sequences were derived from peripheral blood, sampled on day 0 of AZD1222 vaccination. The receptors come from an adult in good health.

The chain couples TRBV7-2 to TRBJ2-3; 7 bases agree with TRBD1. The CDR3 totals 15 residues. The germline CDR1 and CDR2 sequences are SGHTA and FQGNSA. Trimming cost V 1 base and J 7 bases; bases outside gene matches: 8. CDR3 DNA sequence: TGTGCCAGCAGCTTAGGACAGGGTTGGGGAAATACGCAGTATTTT. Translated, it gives CASSLGQGWGNTQYF.

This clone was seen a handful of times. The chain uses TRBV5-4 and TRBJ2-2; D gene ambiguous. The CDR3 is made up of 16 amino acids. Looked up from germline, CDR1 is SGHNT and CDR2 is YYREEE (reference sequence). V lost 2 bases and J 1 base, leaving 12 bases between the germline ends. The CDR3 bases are TGTGCCAGCAGCTTTCGACTTACGATGAACACCGGGGAGCTGTTTTTT. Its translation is CASSFRLTMNTGELFF.

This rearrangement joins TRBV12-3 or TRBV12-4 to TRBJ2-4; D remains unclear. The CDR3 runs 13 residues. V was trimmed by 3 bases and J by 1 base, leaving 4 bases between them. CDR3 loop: CASSFGAKNIQYF. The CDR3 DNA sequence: TGTGCCAGCAGTTTCGGGGCCAAAAACATTCAGTACTTC.

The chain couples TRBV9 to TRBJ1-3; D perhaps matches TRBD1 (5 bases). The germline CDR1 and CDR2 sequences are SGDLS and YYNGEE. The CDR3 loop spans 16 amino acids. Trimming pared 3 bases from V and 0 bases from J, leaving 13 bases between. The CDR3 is CASSGDVRPSGNTIYF. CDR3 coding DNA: TGTGCCAGCAGCGGGGACGTACGGCCCTCTGGAAACACCATATATTTT. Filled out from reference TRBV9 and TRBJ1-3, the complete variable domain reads DSGVTQTPKHLITATGQRVTLRCSPRSGDLSVYWYQQSLDQGLQFLIQYYNGEERAKGNILERFSAQQFPDLHSELNLSSLELGDSALYFCASSGDVRPSGNTIYFGEGSWLTVV.

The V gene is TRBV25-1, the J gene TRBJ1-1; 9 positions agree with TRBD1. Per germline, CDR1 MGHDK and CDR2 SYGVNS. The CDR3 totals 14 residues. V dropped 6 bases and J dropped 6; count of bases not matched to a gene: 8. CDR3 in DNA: TGTGCCAGCAGCGAACAGGGGGCGCCTGCTGAAGCTTTCTTT. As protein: CASSEQGAPAEAFF. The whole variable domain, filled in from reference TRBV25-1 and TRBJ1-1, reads EADIYQTPRYLVIGTGKKITLECSQTMGHDKMYWYQQDPGMELHLIHYSYGVNSTEKGDLSSESTVSRIRTEHFPLTLESARPSHTSQYLCASSEQGAPAEAFFGQGTRLTVV.

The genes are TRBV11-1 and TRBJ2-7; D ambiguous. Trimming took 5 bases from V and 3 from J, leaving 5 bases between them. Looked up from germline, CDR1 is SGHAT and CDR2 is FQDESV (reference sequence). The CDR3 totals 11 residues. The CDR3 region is CASSPHYEQYF. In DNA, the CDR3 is TGTGCCAGCAGCCCACACTACGAGCAGTACTTC.

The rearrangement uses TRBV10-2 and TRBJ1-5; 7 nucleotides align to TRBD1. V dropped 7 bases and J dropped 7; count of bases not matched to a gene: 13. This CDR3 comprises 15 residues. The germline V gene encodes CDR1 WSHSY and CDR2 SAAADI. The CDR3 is CASNQGGRGAQPQHF. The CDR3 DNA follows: TGCGCCAGCAACCAGGGGGGAAGAGGGGCCCAGCCCCAGCATTTT.

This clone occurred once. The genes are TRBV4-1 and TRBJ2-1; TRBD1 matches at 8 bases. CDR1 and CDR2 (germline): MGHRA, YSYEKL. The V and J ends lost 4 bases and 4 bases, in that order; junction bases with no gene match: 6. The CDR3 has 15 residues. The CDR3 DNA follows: TGCGCCAGCAGCCCTAGACAGGGGCAATACAATGAGCAGTTCTTC. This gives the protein CASSPRQGQYNEQFF.

CDR3 in amino acids: CASSQRRTGGEKLFF. CDR3 nucleotide sequence: TGTGCCAGCAGCCAACGGAGGACCGGGGGGGAAAAACTGTTTTTT. V and J are TRBV3-1 (or the pseudogene TRBV3-2) and TRBJ1-4; D possibly corresponds to TRBD1 (5 bases). Germline assignment: CDR1 LGHDT and CDR2 YNNKEL (reference sequence). With 2 bases removed from V and 8 bases from J, the gap between germline ends came to 15 bases. The CDR3 spans 15 residues.

CDR3: CASSLDRALYGYTF. The CDR3 coding sequence is TGTGCCAGCAGCTTGGACAGGGCTCTCTATGGCTACACCTTC. V gene TRBV11-1 combines with J gene TRBJ1-2; 8 bases agree with TRBD1. Germline V lookup: CDR1 SGHAT, CDR2 FQDESV (reference sequence). V lost 3 bases, J lost 4 bases, and 4 bases stayed unmatched. The CDR3 totals 14 residues.

The CDR3 nucleotides read TGTGCCAGCAGTTACTCGGGGGGGGACGGTTCACCCCTCCACTTT. Translating gives CASSYSGGDGSPLHF. The chain links TRBV6-5 to TRBJ1-6; tentative D call: TRBD1 (5 bases). The CDR3 covers 15 residues. The V gene's germline CDR1 is MNHEY and CDR2 SVGAGI. V was cut by 0 bases and J by 9 bases, with 12 bases left in between.

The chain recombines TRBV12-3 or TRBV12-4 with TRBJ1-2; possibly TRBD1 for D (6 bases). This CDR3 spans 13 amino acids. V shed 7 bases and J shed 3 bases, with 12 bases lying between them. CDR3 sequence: CASNLQGDYGYTF. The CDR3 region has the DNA TGTGCCAGCAACCTACAGGGAGACTATGGCTACACCTTC.

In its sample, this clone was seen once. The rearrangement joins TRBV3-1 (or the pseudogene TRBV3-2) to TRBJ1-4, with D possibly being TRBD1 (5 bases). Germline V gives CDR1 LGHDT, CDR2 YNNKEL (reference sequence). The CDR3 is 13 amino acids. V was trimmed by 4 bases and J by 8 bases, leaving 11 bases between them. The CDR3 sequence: CASSLVGAEKLFF. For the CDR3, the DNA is TGTGCCAGCAGCCTGGTAGGGGCCGAAAAACTGTTTTTT.

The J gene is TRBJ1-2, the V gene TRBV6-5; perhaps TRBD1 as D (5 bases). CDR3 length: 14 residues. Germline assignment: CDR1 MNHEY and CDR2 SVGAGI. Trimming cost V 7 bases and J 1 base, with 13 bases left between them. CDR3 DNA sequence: TGTGCCAGCAAAAGACAGCCCCTTAACTATGGCTACACCTTC. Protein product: CASKRQPLNYGYTF.

The CDR3 sequence is CASSRRPQNTYGYTF. DNA of the CDR3: TGTGCCAGTAGTAGGAGACCACAAAATACCTATGGCTACACCTTC. V gene TRBV19 combines with J gene TRBJ1-2; D is unclear. Trimming left V 4 bases short and J 4 bases short, with 16 bases between. Germline-derived CDR1 and CDR2 are LNHDA and SQIVND (reference sequence). This CDR3 region has 15 residues. Full variable domain (missing parts from reference TRBV19 and TRBJ1-2): DGGITQSPKYLFRKEGQNVTLSCEQNLNHDAMYWYRQDPGQGLRLIYYSQIVNDFQKGDIAEGYSVSREKKESFPLTVTSAQKNPTAFYLCASSRRPQNTYGYTFGSGTRLTVV.

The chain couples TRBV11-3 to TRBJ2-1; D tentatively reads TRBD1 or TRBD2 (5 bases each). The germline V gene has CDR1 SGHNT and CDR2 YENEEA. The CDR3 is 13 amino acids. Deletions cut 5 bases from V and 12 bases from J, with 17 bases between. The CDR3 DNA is TGTGCCAGCAGCCCTGGACTGGCCCAGGGGCAGTTCTTC. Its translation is CASSPGLAQGQFF.

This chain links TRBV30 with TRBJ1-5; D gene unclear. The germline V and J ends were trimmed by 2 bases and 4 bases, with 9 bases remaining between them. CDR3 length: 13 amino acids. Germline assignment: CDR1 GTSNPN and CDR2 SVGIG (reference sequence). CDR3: CAWSRVENQPQHF. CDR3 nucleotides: TGTGCCTGGAGTCGGGTGGAGAATCAGCCCCAGCATTTT.

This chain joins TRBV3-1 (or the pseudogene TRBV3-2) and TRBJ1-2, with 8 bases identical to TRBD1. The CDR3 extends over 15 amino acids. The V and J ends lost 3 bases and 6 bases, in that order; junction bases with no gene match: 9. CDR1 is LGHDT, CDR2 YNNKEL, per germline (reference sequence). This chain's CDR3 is CASSHSGQGWNGYTF. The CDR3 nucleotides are TGTGCCAGCAGCCACTCTGGACAGGGTTGGAATGGCTACACCTTC.

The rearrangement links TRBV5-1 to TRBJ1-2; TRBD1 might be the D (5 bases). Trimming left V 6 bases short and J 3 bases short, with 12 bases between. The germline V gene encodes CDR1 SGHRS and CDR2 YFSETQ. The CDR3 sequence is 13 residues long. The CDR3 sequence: CASTLGGDYGYTF. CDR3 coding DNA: TGCGCCAGCACCCTGGGGGGAGACTATGGCTACACCTTC.

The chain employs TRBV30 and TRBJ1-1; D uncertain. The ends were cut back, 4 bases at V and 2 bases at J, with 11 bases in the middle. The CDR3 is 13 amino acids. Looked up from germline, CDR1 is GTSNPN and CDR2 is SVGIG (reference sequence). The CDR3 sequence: CAWISWGNTEAFF. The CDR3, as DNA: TGTGCCTGGATCAGCTGGGGTAACACTGAAGCTTTCTTT.

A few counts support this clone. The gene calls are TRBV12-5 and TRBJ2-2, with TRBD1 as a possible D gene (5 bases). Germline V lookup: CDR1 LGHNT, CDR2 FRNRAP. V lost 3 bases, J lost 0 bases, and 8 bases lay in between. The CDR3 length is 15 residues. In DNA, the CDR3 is TGTGCTAGTGGTTTAGGGGCGTCGAACACCGGGGAGCTGTTTTTT. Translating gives CASGLGASNTGELFF.

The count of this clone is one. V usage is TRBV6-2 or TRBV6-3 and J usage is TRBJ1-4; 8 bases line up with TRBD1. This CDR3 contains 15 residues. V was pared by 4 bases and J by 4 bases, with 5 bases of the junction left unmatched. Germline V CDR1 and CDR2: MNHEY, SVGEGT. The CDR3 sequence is CASSSGGAGNEKLFF. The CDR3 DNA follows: TGTGCCAGCAGTTCAGGGGGCGCGGGTAATGAAAAACTGTTTTTT.

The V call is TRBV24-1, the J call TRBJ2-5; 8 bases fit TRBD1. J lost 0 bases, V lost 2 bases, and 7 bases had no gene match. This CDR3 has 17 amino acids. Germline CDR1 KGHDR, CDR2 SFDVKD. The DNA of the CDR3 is TGTGCCACCAGTGATTGGGAGACAGGGGAGTACCAAGAGACCCAGTACTTC. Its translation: CATSDWETGEYQETQYF.

DNA of the CDR3: TGTGCCAGTAGTATAGGAGGGAACAATGAGCAGTTCTTC. This codes for CASSIGGNNEQFF. The chain links TRBV19 to TRBJ2-1; perhaps TRBD2 as D (5 bases). There are 13 residues in the CDR3. The germline CDR1 and CDR2 sequences are LNHDA and SQIVND (reference sequence). The V and J ends lost 1 base and 5 bases respectively, with 6 bases between them.

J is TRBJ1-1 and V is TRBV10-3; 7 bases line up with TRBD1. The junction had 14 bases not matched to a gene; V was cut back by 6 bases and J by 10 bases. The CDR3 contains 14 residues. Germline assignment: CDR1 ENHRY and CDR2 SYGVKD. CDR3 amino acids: CAIRPTGFQLLAFF. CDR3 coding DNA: TGTGCCATCAGGCCGACAGGGTTTCAATTATTAGCTTTCTTT.

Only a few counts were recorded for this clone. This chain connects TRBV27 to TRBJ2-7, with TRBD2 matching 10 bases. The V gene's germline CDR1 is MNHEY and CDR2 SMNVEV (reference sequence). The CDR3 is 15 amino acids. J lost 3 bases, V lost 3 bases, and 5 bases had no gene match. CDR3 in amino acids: CASSLLAGARYEQYF. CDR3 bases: TGTGCCAGCAGTTTGCTAGCGGGGGCCCGCTACGAGCAGTACTTC.